A single sample gave rise to the 11 T cell receptor beta chains below, sequenced in a study of blood T cells in healthy people across ages. PCR was performed a second time for about 7 to 11 cycles using a sample-barcoded 5' primer and a J-beta primer mix. TCRdb called the 5' RACE reads again in MiXCR, with one record for every CDR3 protein. This table has roughly 800,000 distinct CDR3 sequences, roughly 64% appearing once. Sequencing was done on a sample of blood. These receptors were collected from a young man in good health.

As to this clonotype: A junction end diverges from the germline sequence, so it may reflect a read error. The chain has TRBV9 and TRBJ2-7; unclear D gene. The germline V gene encodes CDR1 SGDLS and CDR2 YYNGEE. The CDR3 covers 14 residues. CDR3 DNA: TGTGTCAGCAGCACTCAAACCGGCTCCTACGAGCAGTACTTC. Translating it yields CVSSTQTGSYEQYF. Based on the CDR3 plus reference TRBV9 and TRBJ2-7, the full variable domain is DSGVTQTPKHLITATGQRVTLRCSPRSGDLSVYWYQQSLDQGLQFLIQYYNGEERAKGNILERFSAQQFPDLHSELNLSSLELGDSALYFCVSSTQTGSYEQYFGPGTRLTVT.

This chain uses TRBV6-1 with TRBJ2-7; the D gene is possibly TRBD1 (5 bases). Germline assignment: CDR1 MNHNS and CDR2 SASEGT. V was shortened by 2 bases and J by 2 bases, with 13 bases between the two germline ends. This CDR3 has 15 amino acids. In DNA, the CDR3 is TGTGCCAGCAGTGAATATAGGGGCGCAACCTACGAGCAGTACTTC. It encodes CASSEYRGATYEQYF.

This clonotype was counted between two and nine times. V gene TRBV5-1 combines with J gene TRBJ1-4; 10 positions match TRBD1. Germline lookup yields CDR1 SGHRS and CDR2 YFSETQ. The junction had 7 bases not matched to a gene; V was cut back by 7 bases and J by 7 bases. The CDR3 runs 14 residues. CDR3 sequence: CASAAGTGAEKLFF. The CDR3 DNA follows: TGCGCCAGCGCAGCCGGGACAGGGGCTGAAAAACTGTTTTTT. Full variable domain (remainder filled in from reference TRBV5-1 and TRBJ1-4): KAGVTQTPRYLIKTRGQQVTLSCSPISGHRSVSWYQQTPGQGLQFLFEYFSETQRNKGNFPGRFSGRQFSNSRSEMNVSTLELGDSALYLCASAAGTGAEKLFFGSGTQLSVL.

V gene TRBV20-1 combines with J gene TRBJ2-5, with D possibly being TRBD1 (6 bases). The germline V and J ends were trimmed by 2 bases and 0 bases, with 10 bases remaining between them. CDR3 size: 14 residues. The V gene's germline CDR1 is DFQATT and CDR2 SNEGSKA (reference sequence). Here the CDR3 DNA reads TGCAGTGCTAGAATTCCAGGGGACCAAGAGACCCAGTACTTC. This translates into CSARIPGDQETQYF.

The chain joins TRBV20-1 to TRBJ2-7; 7 bases map to TRBD2. The CDR3 has 12 residues. Germline V CDR1 and CDR2: DFQATT, SNEGSKA (reference sequence). V lost 7 bases, J lost 6 bases, and 9 bases stayed unmatched. DNA for the CDR3: TGCAGTGTCGGGGGGATGTCGATCGAGCAGTACTTC. Its protein product is CSVGGMSIEQYF.

The chain carries TRBV4-2 and TRBJ1-6; tentatively, D is TRBD1 (5 bases). The V gene's germline CDR1 is LGHNA and CDR2 YNFKEQ. There are 17 residues in the CDR3. V shed 1 base and J shed 5 bases, with 15 bases lying between them. This CDR3 is CASSQGDGGWNNSPLHF. The DNA for the CDR3 is TGTGCCAGCAGCCAAGGGGATGGGGGATGGAATAATTCACCCCTCCACTTT.

This chain connects TRBV7-9 to TRBJ2-3; 7 bases line up with TRBD1. The V and J ends lost 6 bases and 1 base, in that order; junction bases with no gene match: 4. The germline CDR1 and CDR2 sequences are SEHNR and FQNEAQ (reference sequence). The length of the CDR3 is 14 residues. The CDR3 nucleotides read TGTGCCAGCAGGATCGACAGGGGCACAGATACGCAGTATTTT. It is translated as CASRIDRGTDTQYF.

The chain recombines TRBV20-1 with TRBJ2-3, with D uncertain. The ends were cut back, 3 bases at V and 4 bases at J, with 17 bases in the middle. Germline assignment: CDR1 DFQATT and CDR2 SNEGSKA (reference sequence). The CDR3 is 15 amino acids. The CDR3: CSASTHRADADTQYF. For the CDR3, the DNA is TGCAGTGCTAGTACTCACCGAGCCGACGCAGATACGCAGTATTTT.

This chain uses TRBV3-1 with TRBJ2-2, with no clear D. From germline, CDR1 is LGHDT and CDR2 YNNKEL (reference sequence). Trimming cost V 6 bases and J 2 bases, with 13 bases left between them. The CDR3 totals 15 residues. Here the CDR3 reads CASSHGRLNTGELFF. CDR3 sequence (DNA): TGTGCCAGCAGTCACGGGCGGCTAAACACCGGGGAGCTGTTTTTT.

V gene TRBV7-2 combines with J gene TRBJ2-5; 10 bases fit TRBD2. The end of the DNA fits TRBJ2-7 better, so the J call may be wrong. Germline V gene sequence: CDR1 SGHTA, CDR2 FQGNSA. The CDR3 has 15 residues. The chain's CDR3 is CASSLEGLAQYEQYF. CDR3 sequence (DNA): TGTGCCAGCAGCTTAGAGGGACTAGCGCAATACGAGCAGTACTTC.

The rearrangement joins TRBV7-9 to TRBJ2-5; D may correspond to TRBD1 or TRBD2 (5 bases each). The DNA end favors TRBJ2-7, so the J call may be wrong. Per the germline V gene, CDR1 is SEHNR and CDR2 is FQNEAQ (reference sequence). The CDR3 is 11 amino acids. CDR3 sequence reads: CASSVGHEQYF. The CDR3 DNA follows: TGTGCCAGCAGCGTGGGACACGAGCAGTACTTC.